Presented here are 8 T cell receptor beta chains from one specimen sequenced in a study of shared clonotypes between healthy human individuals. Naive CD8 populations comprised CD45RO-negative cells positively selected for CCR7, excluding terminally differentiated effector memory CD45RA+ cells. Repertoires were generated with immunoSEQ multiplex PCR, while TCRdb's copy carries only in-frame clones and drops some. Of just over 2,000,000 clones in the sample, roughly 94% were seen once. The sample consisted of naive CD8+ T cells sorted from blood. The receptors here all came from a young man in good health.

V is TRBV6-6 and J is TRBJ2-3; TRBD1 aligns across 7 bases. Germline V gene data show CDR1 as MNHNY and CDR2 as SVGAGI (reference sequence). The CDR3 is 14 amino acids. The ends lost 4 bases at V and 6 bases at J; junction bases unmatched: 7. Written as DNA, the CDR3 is TGTGCCAGCAGTTCCTTGACAGGGCCGGATACGCAGTATTTT. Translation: CASSSLTGPDTQYF.

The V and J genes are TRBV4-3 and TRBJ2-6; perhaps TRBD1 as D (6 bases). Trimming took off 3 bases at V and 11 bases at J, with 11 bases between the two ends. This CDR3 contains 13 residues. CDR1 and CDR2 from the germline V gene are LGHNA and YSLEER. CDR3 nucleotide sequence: TGCGCCAGCAGCCAGACAGGCCTGGACGTCCTGACTTTC. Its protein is CASSQTGLDVLTF.

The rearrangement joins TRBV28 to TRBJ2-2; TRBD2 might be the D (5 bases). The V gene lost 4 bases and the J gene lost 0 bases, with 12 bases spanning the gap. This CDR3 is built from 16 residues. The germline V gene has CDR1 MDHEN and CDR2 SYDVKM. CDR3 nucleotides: TGTGCCAGCAGTTCCCCGAGGGAAGCGAACACCGGGGAGCTGTTTTTT. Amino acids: CASSSPREANTGELFF.

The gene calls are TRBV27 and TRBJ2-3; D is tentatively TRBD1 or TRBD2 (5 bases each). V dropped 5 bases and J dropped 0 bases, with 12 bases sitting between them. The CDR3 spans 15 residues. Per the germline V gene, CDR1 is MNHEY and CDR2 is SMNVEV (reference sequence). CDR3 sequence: CASSGTDSSTDTQYF. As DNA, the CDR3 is TGTGCCAGCAGTGGGACGGATTCTAGCACAGATACGCAGTATTTT.

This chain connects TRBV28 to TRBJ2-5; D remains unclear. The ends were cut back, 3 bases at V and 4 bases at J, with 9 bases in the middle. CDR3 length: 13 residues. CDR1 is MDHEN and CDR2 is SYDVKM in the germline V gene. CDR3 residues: CASSLIMGETQYF. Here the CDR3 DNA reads TGTGCCAGCAGTTTGATTATGGGAGAGACCCAGTACTTC.

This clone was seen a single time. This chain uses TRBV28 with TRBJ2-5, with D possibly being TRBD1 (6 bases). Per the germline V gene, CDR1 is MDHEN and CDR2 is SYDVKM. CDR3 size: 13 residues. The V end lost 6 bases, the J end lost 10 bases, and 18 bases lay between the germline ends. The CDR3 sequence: CASSPLRGYVQYF. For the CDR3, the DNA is TGTGCCAGCAGCCCTTTGAGGGGGTATGTCCAGTACTTC.

CDR3 residues: CASSSRDRGIYEQYF. In DNA, the CDR3 is TGTGCCAGCAGCTCCCGGGACAGGGGAATTTACGAGCAGTACTTC. The chain uses TRBV6-6 and TRBJ2-7; 10 positions agree with TRBD1. With V trimmed by 6 bases and J by 4 bases, 9 bases remained unmatched. CDR3 length: 15 residues. Per the germline V gene, CDR1 is MNHNY and CDR2 is SVGAGI (reference sequence).

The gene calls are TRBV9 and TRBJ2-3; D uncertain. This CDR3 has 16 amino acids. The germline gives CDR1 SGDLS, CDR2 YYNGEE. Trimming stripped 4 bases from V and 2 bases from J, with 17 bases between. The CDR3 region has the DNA TGTGCCAGCAGCTTCCAGACTTCACTGGACACAGATACGCAGTATTTT. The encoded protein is CASSFQTSLDTDTQYF. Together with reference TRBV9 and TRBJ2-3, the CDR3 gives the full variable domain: DSGVTQTPKHLITATGQRVTLRCSPRSGDLSVYWYQQSLDQGLQFLIQYYNGEERAKGNILERFSAQQFPDLHSELNLSSLELGDSALYFCASSFQTSLDTDTQYFGPGTRLTVL.